This entry features one T cell receptor (beta chain) sequence. The data belong to a study of blood T cell repertoires in COVID-19. Study overall: Specimens from acute and convalescent COVID-19 originated in the United States, Italy and Spain.

Authors' processing steps: Quantification of nucleated cells was approximated via reference gene primer amplification. Using immunoSEQ multiplex PCR, the repertoire was profiled, and TCRdb retains in-frame clones only, with some absent. Clonal size and the V and J genes are those of that table, whereas D and trimming came from the DNA. Altogether 55,000 to 60,000 clones are present, roughly 84% being singletons, with the ten largest covering 17%. The sequencing sample was made of peripheral blood. The receptor's source is a man between 65 and 80 years old with active COVID-19.

CDR3 coding DNA: TGTGCCAGCAGCAGGGGGGAAAAACTGTTTTTT. This encodes CASSRGEKLFF. This chain connects TRBV7-2 to TRBJ1-4, with TRBD1 as a possible D gene (6 bases). The CDR3 consists of 11 residues. CDR1 is SGHTA and CDR2 is FQGNSA in the germline V gene. V was pared by 5 bases and J by 8 bases, with 6 bases between. Complete variable domain (other parts from reference TRBV7-2 and TRBJ1-4): GAGVSQSPSNKVTEKGKDVELRCDPISGHTALYWYRQSLGQGLEFLIYFQGNSAPDKSGLPSDRFSAERTGGSVSTLTIQRTQQEDSAVYLCASSRGEKLFFGSGTQLSVL.